This T cell receptor (beta chain) was profiled in a study of blood T cell repertoires in COVID-19. Germline CDR1 and CDR2: SQVTM and ANQGSEA. The junction had 13 bases not matched to a gene; V was cut back by 4 bases and J by 3 bases. The CDR3 has 17 residues. In the authors' methods: Quantification of nucleated cells was approximated via reference gene primer amplification. This table comes from immunoSEQ multiplex PCR, and its TCRdb copy is limited to in-frame clones, with some not included. V, J and clone size are those of that table, while D and trimming were read from the DNA. Of some 89,000 clones listed, roughly nine tenths are singletons.

The origin of this receptor is a middle-aged man with acute or convalescent COVID-19. Sequenced material: peripheral blood. The rearrangement joins TRBV29-1 to TRBJ1-2; TRBD1 matches at 11 bases. CDR3 bases: TGCAGCGTTGGAATTCAGGACAGGGGGCGAATTGACTATGGCTACACCTTC. Translating gives CSVGIQDRGRIDYGYTF.